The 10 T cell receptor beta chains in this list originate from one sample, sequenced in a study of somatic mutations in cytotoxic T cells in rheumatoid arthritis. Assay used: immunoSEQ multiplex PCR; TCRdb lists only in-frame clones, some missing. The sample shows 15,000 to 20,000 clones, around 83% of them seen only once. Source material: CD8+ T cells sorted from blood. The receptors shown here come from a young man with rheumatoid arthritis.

CDR3 amino acids: CASSPIGGDYTDTQYF. The CDR3 DNA reads TGTGCCAGCAGCCCCATAGGCGGGGACTACACAGATACGCAGTATTTT. The chain uses TRBV7-2 and TRBJ2-3, with TRBD2 matching 7 bases. The V gene end was trimmed by 5 bases and the J gene end by 2 bases; junction bases not matched to a gene: 10. The V gene's germline CDR1 is SGHTA and CDR2 FQGNSA. The CDR3 consists of 16 residues.

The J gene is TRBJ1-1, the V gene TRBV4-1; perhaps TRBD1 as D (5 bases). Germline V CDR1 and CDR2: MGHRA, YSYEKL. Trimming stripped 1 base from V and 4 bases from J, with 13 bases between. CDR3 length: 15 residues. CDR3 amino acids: CASSQVVLGGTEAFF. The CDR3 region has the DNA TGCGCCAGCAGCCAAGTTGTTTTGGGGGGCACTGAAGCTTTCTTT.

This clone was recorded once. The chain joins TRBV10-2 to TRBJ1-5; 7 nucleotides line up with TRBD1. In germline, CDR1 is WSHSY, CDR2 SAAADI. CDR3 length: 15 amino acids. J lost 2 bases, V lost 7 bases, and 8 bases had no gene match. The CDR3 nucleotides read TGCGCCAGCACCAAGACAGGGATCGGCAATCAGCCCCAGCATTTT. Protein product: CASTKTGIGNQPQHF.

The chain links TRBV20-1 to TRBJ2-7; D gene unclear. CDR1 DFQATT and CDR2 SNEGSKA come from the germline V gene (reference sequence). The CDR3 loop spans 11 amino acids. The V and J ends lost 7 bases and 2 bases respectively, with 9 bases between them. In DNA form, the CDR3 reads TGCAGTGGGATGATTGCCTACGAGCAGTACTTC. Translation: CSGMIAYEQYF.

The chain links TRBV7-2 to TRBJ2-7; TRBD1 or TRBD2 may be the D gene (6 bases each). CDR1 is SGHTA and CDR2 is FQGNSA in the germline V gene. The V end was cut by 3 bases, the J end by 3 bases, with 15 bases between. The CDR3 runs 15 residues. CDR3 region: CASSFYGGRFYEQYF. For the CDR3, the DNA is TGTGCCAGCAGCTTCTACGGGGGCCGTTTCTACGAGCAGTACTTC.

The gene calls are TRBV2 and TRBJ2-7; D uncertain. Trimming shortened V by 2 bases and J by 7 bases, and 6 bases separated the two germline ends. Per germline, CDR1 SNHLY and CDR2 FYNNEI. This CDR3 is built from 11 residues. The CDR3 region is CASSEMWEQYF. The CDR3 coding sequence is TGTGCCAGCAGTGAAATGTGGGAGCAGTACTTC.

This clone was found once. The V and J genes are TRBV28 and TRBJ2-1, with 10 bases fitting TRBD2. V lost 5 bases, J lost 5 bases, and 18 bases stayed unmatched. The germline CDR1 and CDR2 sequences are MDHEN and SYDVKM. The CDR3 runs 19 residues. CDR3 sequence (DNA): TGTGCCAGCAGTACACCCGAGCGGGGGGGCAGCGGGACGCACAATGAGCAGTTCTTC. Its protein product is CASSTPERGGSGTHNEQFF.

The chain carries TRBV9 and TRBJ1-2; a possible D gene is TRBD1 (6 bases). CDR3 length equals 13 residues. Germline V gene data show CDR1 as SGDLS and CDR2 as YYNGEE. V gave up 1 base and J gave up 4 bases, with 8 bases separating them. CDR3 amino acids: CASSVMTGYGYTF. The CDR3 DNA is TGTGCCAGCAGCGTAATGACAGGCTATGGCTACACCTTC. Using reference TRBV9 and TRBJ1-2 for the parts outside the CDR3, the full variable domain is DSGVTQTPKHLITATGQRVTLRCSPRSGDLSVYWYQQSLDQGLQFLIQYYNGEERAKGNILERFSAQQFPDLHSELNLSSLELGDSALYFCASSVMTGYGYTFGSGTRLTVV.

The DNA of the CDR3 is TGTGCCAGCAGAGTTCTCAGGGCCATTTCTTCGGATACGCAGTATTTT. It translates to CASRVLRAISSDTQYF. This chain uses TRBV27 with TRBJ2-3, with a possible D match to TRBD1 (5 bases). The CDR3 runs 16 residues. CDR1 is MNHEY, CDR2 SMNVEV, per germline (reference sequence). Between the trimmed V and J ends, which lost 6 bases and 6 bases, there was a span of 22 bases.

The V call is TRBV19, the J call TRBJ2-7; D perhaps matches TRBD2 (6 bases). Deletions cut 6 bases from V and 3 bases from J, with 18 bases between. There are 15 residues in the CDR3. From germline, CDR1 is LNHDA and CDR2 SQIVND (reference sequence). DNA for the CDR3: TGTGCCAGTAGATCCGCATTGACTAGTTACTACGAGCAGTACTTC. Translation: CASRSALTSYYEQYF.